These T cell receptor beta chains were read from a single sample in a study of blood T cell repertoires in COVID-19. Using immunoSEQ multiplex PCR, the repertoire was profiled, and TCRdb retains in-frame clones only, with some absent. The sample consists of around 60,000 clones, roughly 88% of them appearing once. Sequencing was carried out using peripheral blood. The receptors derive from a man aged 45 to 65 with active COVID-19. The CDR3 runs from the conserved cysteine through the conserved F or W. Fields, in order: clone size, D gene, V gene, J gene, CDR3 protein, CDR3 DNA. The D gene is left open where the match is weak. Part of the rows lack a size; the others show once, few, many or a class for expanded clones.

once	.	TRBV21-1	TRBJ2-1	CASPAGVSYNEQFF	TGTGCCAGTCCGGCGGGGGTCTCCTACAATGAGCAGTTCTTC
.	TRBD1	TRBV6-1	TRBJ2-3	CASSDNGQGIDTQYF	TGTGCCAGCAGTGATAATGGACAGGGAATAGATACGCAGTATTTT
.	TRBD1	TRBV5-6	TRBJ1-3	CASSRNRGSGNTIYF	TGTGCCAGCAGCCGAAACAGGGGCTCTGGAAACACCATATATTTT
.	TRBD2	TRBV4-3	TRBJ2-4	CASSQGRGLAKNIQYF	TGCGCCAGCAGCCAAGGGCGGGGGTTAGCCAAAAACATTCAGTACTTC
.	TRBD1	TRBV14	TRBJ1-6	CASSQDLGQGANSPLHF	TGTGCCAGCAGCCAAGACCTCGGACAGGGGGCGAATTCACCCCTCCACTTT
.	TRBD1	TRBV29-1	TRBJ1-6	CSVRDREGSPLHF	TGCAGCGTCCGGGACAGGGAAGGGTCACCCCTCCACTTT
.	.	TRBV5-1	TRBJ2-6	CASSPQATSGANVLTF	TGCGCCAGCAGCCCCCAGGCAACATCTGGGGCCAACGTCCTGACTTTC
.	.	TRBV18	TRBJ1-2	CASSEEGYGYTF	TGTGCCAGCTCCGAGGAGGGATATGGCTACACCTTC
.	TRBD2	TRBV9	TRBJ2-3	CASSVAGGLTGALGGTQYF	TGTGCCAGCAGCGTAGCGGGGGGACTTACAGGAGCCCTGGGTGGGACGCAGTATTTT
.	TRBD2	TRBV11-1	TRBJ2-1	CASSLVGGNEQFF	TGTGCCAGCAGCTTAGTCGGGGGGAATGAGCAGTTCTTC
.	.	TRBV6-4	TRBJ1-1	CASSPGVNTEAFF	TGTGCCAGCAGTCCCGGGGTGAACACTGAAGCTTTCTTT
.	.	TRBV5-1	TRBJ2-3	CASSLWGGTDTQYF	TGCGCCAGCAGCTTATGGGGGGGCACAGATACGCAGTATTTT
.	.	TRBV15	TRBJ1-2	CATSRVPESNYGYTF	TGTGCCACCAGCAGAGTACCAGAAAGTAACTATGGCTACACCTTC
.	.	TRBV6-2/TRBV6-3	TRBJ1-5	CASSSGLRPQHF	TGTGCCAGCAGCTCAGGGTTAAGGCCCCAGCATTTT
.	TRBD1	TRBV5-1	TRBJ1-2	CASSLRTGGRGYGYTF	TGCGCCAGCAGCCTAAGGACAGGGGGCAGGGGCTATGGCTACACCTTC
.	.	TRBV5-4	TRBJ2-5	CASSLRTPGETQYF	TGTGCCAGCAGCTTAAGAACCCCGGGGGAGACCCAGTACTTC
.	.	TRBV5-4	TRBJ2-3	CASSYTGGDTQYF	TGTGCCAGCAGCTATACTGGGGGGGATACGCAGTATTTT
.	TRBD2	TRBV4-1	TRBJ2-1	CASSQEGLAGGNEQFF	TGCGCCAGCAGCCAAGAGGGACTAGCGGGGGGTAATGAGCAGTTCTTC
.	.	TRBV6-5	TRBJ1-5	CASSYSRGYNQPQHF	TGTGCCAGCAGTTACTCAAGGGGATACAATCAGCCCCAGCATTTT
few	.	TRBV14	TRBJ1-6	CASSAQGYSPLHF	TGTGCCAGCAGTGCTCAGGGTTATTCACCCCTCCACTTT
.	.	TRBV5-6	TRBJ1-1	CASSLDLGTEAFF	TGTGCCAGCAGCTTGGACCTCGGCACTGAAGCTTTCTTT
.	.	TRBV18	TRBJ2-5	CASSPRRGEVETQYF	TGTGCCAGCTCACCAAGGCGCGGGGAGGTGGAGACCCAGTACTTC
.	TRBD1	TRBV6-5	TRBJ1-2	CASSPNPGTGGGYTF	TGTGCCAGCAGTCCAAACCCCGGGACAGGGGGCGGCTACACCTTC
.	TRBD1	TRBV3-1/TRBV3-2	TRBJ2-5	CASSQGNAGGQETQYF	TGTGCCAGCAGCCAAGGAAACGCAGGGGGCCAAGAGACCCAGTACTTC
.	TRBD2	TRBV5-4	TRBJ2-3	CASRLAGGKDTQYF	TGTGCCAGCAGGCTAGCGGGGGGGAAAGATACGCAGTATTTT
.	TRBD1	TRBV5-4	TRBJ2-7	CASSLEGASIYEQYF	TGTGCCAGCAGCTTGGAGGGGGCGAGTATCTACGAGCAGTACTTC
.	TRBD1	TRBV7-2	TRBJ1-1	CASSAYRGGTEAFF	TGTGCCAGCAGCGCATACAGGGGGGGCACTGAAGCTTTCTTT
.	.	TRBV28	TRBJ2-7	CASTAPDTLWQYF	TGTGCCAGCACCGCTCCCGACACACTCTGGCAGTACTTC
.	TRBD1	TRBV7-8	TRBJ1-1	CASSLHDRATEAFF	TGTGCCAGCAGCCTTCACGACAGGGCCACTGAAGCTTTCTTT
.	TRBD2	TRBV30	TRBJ2-5	CAGTLRGEETQYF	TGTGCCGGTACCCTTCGGGGGGAAGAGACCCAGTACTTC
once	TRBD2	TRBV7-7	TRBJ2-3	CASSRTRVDTQYF	TGTGCCAGCAGCCGGACTAGAGTAGATACGCAGTATTTT
.	TRBD2	TRBV13	TRBJ2-5	CASSSNPPGRGGQTQYF	TGTGCCAGCAGCTCTAACCCCCCTGGGCGGGGGGGCCAGACCCAGTACTTC
.	.	TRBV11-2	TRBJ1-1	CASSLLGQAKNTEAFF	TGTGCCAGCAGCTTATTGGGGCAAGCTAAGAACACTGAAGCTTTCTTT
.	.	TRBV5-1	TRBJ2-1	CASSLGLSRNEQFF	TGCGCCAGCAGCTTGGGCCTCTCGAGAAATGAGCAGTTCTTC
.	.	TRBV4-1	TRBJ1-1	CASSQDSPRLGYTEAFF	TGCGCCAGCAGCCAAGATTCCCCCCGGTTGGGCTACACTGAAGCTTTCTTT
.	.	TRBV3-1/TRBV3-2	TRBJ1-2	CASSLGQFGYTF	TGTGCCAGCAGCCTAGGACAGTTTGGCTACACCTTC
.	TRBD2	TRBV9	TRBJ2-7	CASSVRAGEQYF	TGTGCCAGCAGCGTGAGAGCGGGGGAGCAGTACTTC
.	.	TRBV7-9	TRBJ2-5	CASSLTKARQETQYF	TGTGCCAGCAGCTTAACTAAGGCTAGGCAAGAGACCCAGTACTTC
.	TRBD1	TRBV24-1	TRBJ1-1	CATSAGGGTEAFF	TGTGCCACCAGTGCAGGGGGTGGCACTGAAGCTTTCTTT
once	TRBD1	TRBV11-2	TRBJ2-3	CASSNPGTVFTESTDTQYF	TGTGCCAGCAGCAACCCTGGGACAGTCTTTACCGAGAGCACAGATACGCAGTATTTT
.	.	TRBV5-6	TRBJ2-3	CASSPQGRADTQYF	TGTGCCAGCAGCCCCCAGGGGAGAGCAGATACGCAGTATTTT
.	TRBD1	TRBV5-6	TRBJ2-3	CASSYGTGGRDTQYF	TGTGCCAGCAGCTATGGGACAGGGGGGAGGGATACGCAGTATTTT
.	.	TRBV18	TRBJ1-2	CASSPQSLTTKWDGYTF	TGTGCCAGCTCACCCCAAAGTTTGACTACCAAATGGGATGGCTACACCTTC
.	.	TRBV10-3	TRBJ2-4	CAISEGQGGMDIQYF	TGTGCCATCAGTGAAGGACAGGGAGGGATGGACATTCAGTACTTC
.	TRBD1	TRBV19	TRBJ1-3	CASSLSGTGGNTIYF	TGTGCCAGTAGCCTATCCGGGACAGGAGGAAACACCATATATTTT
.	.	TRBV4-1	TRBJ2-2	CASSQESGTNTGELFF	TGCGCCAGCAGCCAAGAGTCAGGGACGAACACCGGGGAGCTGTTTTTT
.	.	TRBV9	TRBJ1-4	CASSVREGANEKLFF	TGTGCCAGCAGCGTAAGAGAGGGAGCTAATGAAAAACTGTTTTTT
.	TRBD2	TRBV11-3	TRBJ2-7	CASSLAGGPGYEQYF	TGTGCCAGCAGCCTCGCGGGGGGGCCGGGGTACGAGCAGTACTTC